This T cell receptor beta chain was identified during a study of cytomegalovirus exposure and HLA in healthy donors. The study ran its PCR with 60 Vbeta and 13 Jbeta primers. Produced via immunoSEQ multiplex PCR; TCRdb's table is partial and in-frame only. The sample has 140,000 to 150,000 clones; roughly 80% are singletons. Study-wide findings and caveats: Most subjects had HLA-A and HLA-B alleles reportedly predicted accurately by TCR beta sequences. An analysis done earlier found most TCR beta V segments productive about 87% or about 30% of the time. Researchers catalogued some 160 TCR beta chains as cytomegalovirus-associated.

Remarks on this clone: Its antigen is unidentified.

The sequence was collected from a man aged 35 to 55 in good health and CMV-seropositive. What was sequenced was PBMCs.

This CDR3 reads CASSPLAGVETQYF. CDR3 coding DNA: TGTGCCAGCAGCCCTCTAGCGGGAGTCGAGACCCAGTACTTC. The V gene is TRBV14, the J gene TRBJ2-5; 10 nucleotides align to TRBD2. The V gene's germline CDR1 is SGHDN and CDR2 FVKESK. Trimming cost V 4 bases and J 5 bases; bases outside gene matches: 4. This CDR3 comprises 14 residues.